The 3 T cell receptor beta chains given below trace back to one sample, sequenced in a study of blood T cell repertoires in COVID-19. The method was immunoSEQ multiplex PCR; TCRdb's version includes in-frame clones alone and lacks a portion of them. The sample shows approximately 270,000 clones, about 80% of them seen only once. Sequencing used peripheral blood. The receptors were gathered from a man aged 80 or over with acute or convalescent COVID-19.

The CDR3 reads CSVEDQGLWTQYF. The DNA for the CDR3 is TGCAGCGTTGAAGATCAGGGCCTGTGGACCCAGTACTTC. The chain carries TRBV29-1 and TRBJ2-5; a weak D match, TRBD1 (5 bases). The germline CDR1 and CDR2 sequences are SQVTM and ANQGSEA. The CDR3 has 13 amino acids. Trimming cost V 0 bases and J 7 bases, with 12 bases left between them.

The V gene is TRBV3-1 (or the pseudogene TRBV3-2), the J gene TRBJ2-1, with TRBD2 identical over 7 bases. V shed 0 bases and J 9 bases; nucleotides not matched to a gene: 11. The CDR3 sequence is 16 residues long. CDR1 is LGHDT, CDR2 YNNKEL, per germline (reference sequence). CDR3 region: CASSQELVAGPSEQFF. Written as DNA, the CDR3 is TGTGCCAGCAGCCAAGAGTTGGTAGCGGGCCCCTCTGAGCAGTTCTTC.

The count of this clone is one. CDR3 nucleotides: TGTGCCAGCAGCTTAGGGTCCAGGGCCGGCGATGGCTACACCTTC. Its translation: CASSLGSRAGDGYTF. This sequence joins TRBV7-2 and TRBJ1-2; TRBD1 might be the D (5 bases). Germline values: CDR1 SGHTA, CDR2 FQGNSA. V gave up 1 base and J gave up 6 bases, with 15 bases separating them. This CDR3 contains 15 residues.